Below are 15 T cell receptor beta chains sequenced from a single sample in a study of patients and donors after allogeneic stem cell transplantation. TCRdb re-called the RT-PCR reads through MiXCR, storing one row per CDR3 protein. The sample shows 84,000 or so distinct CDR3 sequences, 40% to 60% of them seen only once. The sequenced sample was blood, either unsorted or a sorted T cell fraction (not recorded which). The receptors were gathered from a human donor who was either an allogeneic HSCT recipient or a stem cell or donor lymphocyte infusion donor (not recorded which). It is not recorded whose cells these are; they may come from a transplant donor.

V gene TRBV4-3 combines with J gene TRBJ1-5; D not certain. Trimming removed 4 bases from V and 5 bases from J, with 15 bases in between. CDR1 LGHNA and CDR2 YSLEER come from the germline V gene. CDR3 length: 15 amino acids. The CDR3 DNA is TGCGCCAGCAGCCCCTACCGGCTACCTGATCAGCCCCAGCATTTT. Protein product: CASSPYRLPDQPQHF.

V usage is TRBV20-1 and J usage is TRBJ1-5; TRBD1 matches 9 bases. Germline V gene sequence: CDR1 DFQATT, CDR2 SNEGSKA (reference sequence). Unmatched junction bases numbered 8, after V lost 2 bases and J lost 6 bases. The CDR3 has 15 amino acids. CDR3 in amino acids: CSARRLQGAGQPQHF. The CDR3, as DNA: TGCAGTGCTAGAAGATTACAGGGGGCTGGTCAGCCCCAGCATTTT.

The genes are TRBV27 and TRBJ1-2; D call uncertain. This CDR3 has 13 residues. V was shortened by 2 bases and J by 6 bases, with 10 bases between the two germline ends. CDR1 and CDR2 (germline): MNHEY, SMNVEV (reference sequence). The CDR3 reads CASSLSAEDGYTF. CDR3 DNA: TGTGCCAGCAGTTTAAGTGCAGAGGATGGCTACACCTTC.

The chain employs TRBV24-1 and TRBJ2-1, with D possibly matching TRBD1 (6 bases). The CDR3 sequence is 15 residues long. Germline V lookup: CDR1 KGHDR, CDR2 SFDVKD. V was trimmed by 4 bases and J by 8 bases, leaving 17 bases between them. The CDR3 is CATSDPSQGWHEQFF. CDR3 bases: TGTGCCACCAGTGACCCTTCGCAGGGGTGGCATGAGCAGTTCTTC.

The chain joins TRBV12-3 or TRBV12-4 to TRBJ1-1, with TRBD1 matching over 7 bases. V dropped 9 bases and J dropped 3; count of bases not matched to a gene: 13. CDR3 size: 15 residues. The DNA of the CDR3 is TGTGCCAGTGGGCAGGGGGAATGGTTGGACACTGAAGCTTTCTTT. Amino acids: CASGQGEWLDTEAFF.

The chain combines TRBV27 with TRBJ2-7; 9 positions match TRBD1. Germline lookup yields CDR1 MNHEY and CDR2 SMNVEV (reference sequence). The CDR3 sequence is 15 residues long. J lost 2 bases, V lost 4 bases, and 6 bases had no gene match. Here the CDR3 reads CASSSGQGTAYEQYF. In DNA, the CDR3 is TGTGCCAGCAGTTCCGGACAGGGGACTGCCTACGAGCAGTACTTC.

The chain employs TRBV5-5 and TRBJ1-1, with D perhaps TRBD1 (5 bases). V lost 4 bases to trimming and J lost 2 bases, with 12 bases between them. This CDR3 contains 14 residues. CDR1 SGHKS and CDR2 YYEKEE come from the germline V gene (reference sequence). The CDR3 coding sequence is TGTGCCAGCAGCGACGGGGCTCGAAACACTGAAGCTTTCTTT. Translating it yields CASSDGARNTEAFF. The whole variable domain, filled in from reference TRBV5-5 and TRBJ1-1, reads DAGVTQSPTHLIKTRGQQVTLRCSPISGHKSVSWYQQVLGQGPQFIFQYYEKEERGRGNFPDRFSARQFPNYSSELNVNALLLGDSALYLCASSDGARNTEAFFGQGTRLTVV.

The CDR3 protein is CASSQERHGYTF. The CDR3 coding sequence is TGTGCCAGCAGCCAAGAGCGGCATGGCTACACCTTC. The rearrangement uses TRBV3-1 and TRBJ1-2, with no clear D. The CDR3 is 12 amino acids. The ends were cut back, 0 bases at V and 6 bases at J, with 5 bases in the middle. CDR1 is LGHDT and CDR2 is YNNKEL in the germline V gene (reference sequence).

In its sample, this clonotype was seen a few times. This rearrangement joins TRBV27 to TRBJ1-1; 8 bases line up with TRBD1. CDR1 and CDR2 (germline): MNHEY, SMNVEV (reference sequence). With 7 bases clipped from V and 8 bases from J, the junction kept 6 bases outside the gene matches. This CDR3 has 12 residues. The CDR3 here is CASKSPGGEAFF. For the CDR3, the DNA is TGTGCCAGCAAATCTCCAGGGGGCGAAGCTTTCTTT.

This chain joins TRBV7-8 and TRBJ2-1, with D perhaps matching TRBD1 (6 bases). CDR1 SGHVS and CDR2 FQNEAQ come from the germline V gene. This CDR3 has 15 amino acids. V dropped 2 bases and J dropped 8 bases, with 16 bases sitting between them. Here the CDR3 DNA reads TGTGCCAGCAGCTTAAAAACAGGGATAGTACATGAGCAGTTCTTC. It yields the protein CASSLKTGIVHEQFF.

This clonotype showed up just a few times. This sequence joins TRBV20-1 and TRBJ1-4; D gene unclear. Germline V CDR1 and CDR2: DFQATT, SNEGSKA (reference sequence). The length of the CDR3 is 11 residues. V was trimmed by 2 bases and J by 8 bases, leaving 6 bases between them. CDR3 DNA sequence: TGCAGTGCTAGACTGGGGGAAAAACTGTTTTTT. Its translation is CSARLGEKLFF.

In its sample, this clonotype was seen a few times. The chain joins TRBV10-3 to TRBJ1-3, with 8 bases matching TRBD1. Germline CDR1 is ENHRY and CDR2 is SYGVKD. This CDR3 has 15 amino acids. J gave up 0 bases and V 7 bases, and 5 bases lay outside the gene matches. For the CDR3, the DNA is TGTGCCATCAAGGGGGACAGGAGCTCTGGAAACACCATATATTTT. Amino acids: CAIKGDRSSGNTIYF.

This chain connects TRBV5-5 to TRBJ1-5, with TRBD1 identical over 7 bases. The germline gives CDR1 SGHKS, CDR2 YYEKEE (reference sequence). This CDR3 region has 16 residues. V lost 3 bases and J lost 1; bases outside the gene matches: 7. The CDR3 loop reads CASSSRQGRSNQPQHF. The DNA of the CDR3 is TGTGCCAGCAGCTCGAGACAGGGAAGGAGCAATCAGCCCCAGCATTTT.

This clonotype was seen more than once but under ten times. V and J are TRBV7-9 and TRBJ1-4, with no clear D. In germline, CDR1 is SEHNR, CDR2 FQNEAQ (reference sequence). V lost 5 bases, J lost 8 bases, and 21 bases lay in between. The CDR3 totals 16 residues. The CDR3 loop is CASSPAKDRFGEKLFF. CDR3 sequence (DNA): TGTGCCAGCAGCCCAGCCAAGGACCGCTTTGGCGAAAAACTGTTTTTT.

This chain links TRBV20-1 with TRBJ1-1; perhaps TRBD1 as D (6 bases). This CDR3 has 15 residues. The V gene lost 2 bases and the J gene lost 5 bases, with 18 bases spanning the gap. Germline-derived CDR1 and CDR2 are DFQATT and SNEGSKA (reference sequence). The CDR3 sequence is CSARKDSKEGTEAFF. Written as DNA, the CDR3 is TGCAGTGCTAGAAAGGACAGTAAGGAAGGAACTGAAGCTTTCTTT.